The next 18 T cell receptor beta chains were all read from a single sample in a study of spatial heterogeneity in lung cancer. The time point here: sample taken at primary tumor resection. Material for sequencing was whole RNA from tumor, nontumor lung or frozen PBMC, left unsorted. TCRdb fed the 5' RACE reads into MiXCR, producing one record per CDR3 protein. The sample lists several thousand distinct CDR3 sequences, around 5.8% seen once, with 8% to 9.5% in the top ten. The sequenced sample was normal lung tissue next to the tumor, obtained at surgery. These receptors were taken from a female donor with early-stage non-small cell lung cancer.

The chain combines TRBV7-9 with TRBJ1-5; a weak D match, TRBD1 (6 bases). The germline CDR1 and CDR2 sequences are SEHNR and FQNEAQ (reference sequence). V was clipped by 1 base and J by 0 bases, with 10 bases between them. The CDR3 is 16 residues long. The CDR3 loop is CASSLGQGYSNQPQHF. In nucleotides, the CDR3 is TGTGCCAGCAGCTTAGGGCAGGGGTATAGCAATCAGCCCCAGCATTTT.

This clonotype was recorded many times. The V gene is TRBV20-1, the J gene TRBJ2-1; D is unclear. Per germline, CDR1 DFQATT and CDR2 SNEGSKA (reference sequence). The CDR3 loop spans 13 amino acids. V gave up 0 bases and J gave up 1 base, with 4 bases separating them. The CDR3 nucleotides read TGCAGTGCTAGAGATCCTTCCTACAATGAGCAGTTCTTC. This translates into CSARDPSYNEQFF.

This clonotype was counted only a few times. V gene TRBV29-1 combines with J gene TRBJ2-1, with D hard to call. The CDR3 length is 12 residues. V was trimmed by 7 bases and J by 6 bases, leaving 13 bases between them. The germline V gene encodes CDR1 SQVTM and CDR2 ANQGSEA. CDR3 sequence (DNA): TGCAGCGGGGCACCTCCCTCCAATGAGCAGTTCTTC. Its translation: CSGAPPSNEQFF.

This clonotype rates as medium-sized (0.01 to 0.1%). V gene TRBV9 combines with J gene TRBJ1-1; TRBD1 might be the D (5 bases). CDR1 and CDR2 from the germline V gene are SGDLS and YYNGEE. The CDR3 length is 14 residues. The V and J ends lost 0 bases and 3 bases respectively, with 9 bases between them. CDR3 sequence (DNA): TGTGCCAGCAGCGTAGACGGGGCCTACACTGAAGCTTTCTTT. Its translation: CASSVDGAYTEAFF.

Ten or more counts support this clonotype. J is TRBJ2-2 and V is TRBV18; D uncertain. The germline gives CDR1 KGHSH, CDR2 LQKENI. CDR3 size: 14 residues. Trimming took 2 bases from V and 1 from J, leaving 5 bases between them. For the CDR3, the DNA is TGTGCCAGCTCACCATCCGGGAACACCGGGGAGCTGTTTTTT. It yields the protein CASSPSGNTGELFF. The whole variable domain, remainder taken from reference TRBV18 and TRBJ2-2, is NAGVMQNPRHLVRRRGQEARLRCSPMKGHSHVYWYRQLPEEGLKFMVYLQKENIIDESGMPKERFSAEFPKEGPSILRIQQVVRGDSAAYFCASSPSGNTGELFFGEGSRLTVL.

This clonotype is termed medium-sized. As DNA, the CDR3 is TGTGCCAGCAGCCAATCCACGGGGACTGTGTCCTACAATGAGCAGTTCTTC. Translating gives CASSQSTGTVSYNEQFF. The V call is TRBV5-4, the J call TRBJ2-1; D possibly corresponds to TRBD2 (6 bases). The V gene lost 4 bases and the J gene lost 1 base, with 18 bases spanning the gap. Germline V gives CDR1 SGHNT, CDR2 YYREEE (reference sequence). The CDR3 loop spans 17 amino acids.

In its sample, this clonotype is medium-sized (0.01 to 0.1%). The chain has TRBV6-2 or TRBV6-3 and TRBJ2-1, with a possible D match to TRBD2 (8 bases). The CDR3 has 13 amino acids. The germline CDR1 and CDR2 sequences are MNHEY and SVGEGT. The V gene lost 9 bases and the J gene lost 7 bases, with 16 bases spanning the gap. The CDR3 nucleotides are TGTGCCAGGACTAGCGCGACAGGGAATGAGCAGTTCTTC. It codes for CARTSATGNEQFF.

This clonotype is judged large. The chain combines TRBV10-3 with TRBJ1-1, with TRBD1 as a possible D gene (6 bases). CDR1 and CDR2 (germline): ENHRY, SYGVKD. Trimming took 4 bases from V and 6 from J, leaving 12 bases between them. The CDR3 runs 13 residues. CDR3 sequence reads: CAISGWTESEAFF. CDR3 coding DNA: TGTGCCATCAGTGGTTGGACAGAATCTGAAGCTTTCTTT.

This clonotype was detected many times. The rearrangement joins TRBV7-6 to TRBJ1-1; 9 nucleotides line up with TRBD1. This CDR3 is built from 14 residues. Trimming at V came to 1 base and at J to 5 bases, leaving 2 bases not matched to a gene. Germline V CDR1 and CDR2: SGHVS, FNYEAQ. The CDR3: CASSLETGGTEAFF. The CDR3 DNA sequence: TGTGCCAGCAGCTTAGAGACAGGGGGTACTGAAGCTTTCTTT.

This clonotype counts as medium-sized. The chain couples TRBV29-1 to TRBJ2-3, with D possibly TRBD2 on 6 matching bases. Trimming took 3 bases from V and 2 from J, leaving 9 bases between them. CDR1 is SQVTM and CDR2 is ANQGSEA in the germline V gene. The CDR3 extends over 13 amino acids. CDR3 DNA: TGCAGCGTTGATGCGGGGCACACAGATACGCAGTATTTT. Translated, it gives CSVDAGHTDTQYF.

This clonotype was seen many times. J is TRBJ2-7 and V is TRBV5-1; unclear D gene. V was cut by 5 bases and J by 3 bases, with 12 bases left in between. This CDR3 has 13 amino acids. CDR1 and CDR2 from the germline V gene are SGHRS and YFSETQ. CDR3 protein: CASRDLPGYEQYF. The CDR3 nucleotides are TGCGCCAGCAGGGACCTTCCCGGCTACGAGCAGTACTTC.

This clonotype was detected ten times or more. The V and J genes are TRBV29-1 and TRBJ2-3; unclear D gene. CDR1 SQVTM and CDR2 ANQGSEA come from the germline V gene. V was trimmed by 6 bases and J by 1 base, leaving 11 bases between them. CDR3 length: 13 amino acids. The CDR3 DNA follows: TGCAGCGTGCTGCTCTCGGGCACAGATACGCAGTATTTT. This gives the protein CSVLLSGTDTQYF.

This clonotype is medium-sized within its sample. The chain uses TRBV6-6 and TRBJ2-3, with D perhaps matching TRBD2 (5 bases). Trimming took off 2 bases at V and 1 base at J, with 7 bases between the two ends. Germline-derived CDR1 and CDR2 are MNHNY and SVGAGI (reference sequence). The CDR3 runs 14 residues. DNA of the CDR3: TGTGCCAGCAGTTACGACTATCGCACAGATACGCAGTATTTT. Protein: CASSYDYRTDTQYF.

This clonotype was seen repeatedly, ten times or more. The chain uses TRBV28 and TRBJ1-4; possible D gene TRBD1, 5 bases. CDR3 length: 16 amino acids. CDR1 is MDHEN, CDR2 SYDVKM, per germline. Trimming stripped 3 bases from V and 0 bases from J, with 11 bases between. The DNA of the CDR3 is TGTGCCAGCAGTTTCTGGGGGGATGCAACTAATGAAAAACTGTTTTTT. Amino acid sequence: CASSFWGDATNEKLFF.

The CDR3 loop is CAISTGTQGGDTQYF. In DNA form, the CDR3 reads TGTGCCATCAGTACAGGGACACAAGGTGGGGATACGCAGTATTTT. The chain uses TRBV10-3 and TRBJ2-3; D possibly corresponds to TRBD1 (6 bases). V was pared by 5 bases and J by 6 bases, with 18 bases between. The germline V gene encodes CDR1 ENHRY and CDR2 SYGVKD. The CDR3 has 15 amino acids.

By share, this clonotype counts as medium-sized. This chain connects TRBV13 to TRBJ2-3; D is undetermined. The CDR3 loop spans 13 amino acids. CDR1 is PRHDT and CDR2 is FYEKMQ in the germline V gene (reference sequence). V lost 5 bases and J lost 6, with 12 bases in between. The DNA of the CDR3 is TGTGCCAGCAGCGACAAACTCGATGATACGCAGTATTTT. Translation gives CASSDKLDDTQYF.

This clonotype has a count of ten or more. V gene TRBV7-3 combines with J gene TRBJ2-2; 7 positions match TRBD1. Germline values: CDR1 SGHTA, CDR2 FQGTGA. The V segment lost 3 bases and the J segment 8 bases; nucleotides outside the gene matches: 6. This CDR3 contains 14 residues. The CDR3 DNA reads TGTGCCAGCAGCTTGAACAGGGGTGAAGGGGAGCTGTTTTTT. Protein product: CASSLNRGEGELFF.

This clonotype has ten or more counts. The gene calls are TRBV10-3 and TRBJ2-2; 8 positions match TRBD1. The CDR3 contains 13 residues. The germline V gene encodes CDR1 ENHRY and CDR2 SYGVKD. The J segment lost 3 bases and the V segment lost 8 bases, leaving 2 bases of the junction unmatched. The CDR3 loop reads CAIRQGYTGELFF. In nucleotides, the CDR3 is TGTGCCATCCGACAGGGGTACACCGGGGAGCTGTTTTTT.